The present T cell receptor beta chain was sequenced within a study of blood T cell repertoires in COVID-19. The table came from immunoSEQ multiplex PCR; TCRdb's copy has only in-frame clones and leaves some out. The profile covers roughly 200,000 clones, with 75% to 90% appearing a single time and 1.2% taken by the ten largest. Clinical history as reported by participants underpinned cohort assignment. Germline V gene sequence: CDR1 LNHDA, CDR2 SQIVND (reference sequence). This CDR3 spans 14 amino acids. Trimming cost V 6 bases and J 3 bases, with 14 bases left between them. The chain recombines TRBV19 with TRBJ1-2, with D possibly matching TRBD1 (5 bases). The sample consisted of PBMCs or T cells enriched from blood (not recorded which). The origin of this receptor is a man aged 25 to 40 who had recovered from COVID-19. As DNA, the CDR3 is TGTGCCAGTAGCATACAGACAGTATACTATGGCTACACCTTC. This gives the protein CASSIQTVYYGYTF.